Listed here are 5 T cell receptor beta chains from one sample, sequenced in a study of shared clonotypes between healthy human individuals. Sequencing used immunoSEQ multiplex PCR; TCRdb keeps in-frame clones, though not all of them. The sample has about 2.4 million clones, 90% to 95% seen once. The source material was naive CD4+ T cells sorted from blood. Subset of the sample: CD45RA+ positively selected. These receptors all stem from a man between 18 and 29 years old in good health.

The chain's CDR3 is CASSSRQGRSYEQYF. The CDR3 DNA sequence: TGTGCCAGCAGTTCACGACAGGGGAGAAGTTACGAGCAGTACTTC. This rearrangement joins TRBV6-7 to TRBJ2-7, with 8 bases that match TRBD1. TRBV6-7 is reported as an ORF; its role is uncertain. V lost 4 bases to trimming and J lost 4 bases; unmatched junction nucleotides: 9. The CDR3 covers 15 residues.

The chain employs TRBV18 and TRBJ1-4; 7 bases line up with TRBD1. The CDR3 has 16 amino acids. Germline V gives CDR1 KGHSH, CDR2 LQKENI. J lost 7 bases, V lost 0 bases, and 8 bases had no gene match. The CDR3, as DNA: TGTGCCAGCTCACCACCAAGAGGGGGCTTGACTGAAAAACTGTTTTTT. Translating it yields CASSPPRGGLTEKLFF.

The V call is TRBV29-1, the J call TRBJ2-5; 7 bases agree with TRBD1. Germline CDR1 and CDR2: SQVTM and ANQGSEA. The CDR3 consists of 13 residues. V was clipped by 3 bases and J by 10 bases; unmatched bases: 11. As DNA, the CDR3 is TGCAGCGTTGACCGGGCAGGGGGAGTGGGCCAGTACTTC. Protein sequence: CSVDRAGGVGQYF.

The chain recombines TRBV19 with TRBJ2-3, with D possibly matching TRBD2 (6 bases). CDR1 LNHDA and CDR2 SQIVND come from the germline V gene (reference sequence). The ends were cut back, 3 bases at V and 4 bases at J, with 17 bases in the middle. CDR3 length: 16 residues. The CDR3 loop is CASSILDRTGADTQYF. DNA of the CDR3: TGTGCCAGTAGTATCTTAGACCGCACGGGAGCAGATACGCAGTATTTT.

V usage is TRBV30 and J usage is TRBJ2-3; no clear D. CDR3 length: 13 amino acids. The germline V gene has CDR1 GTSNPN and CDR2 SVGIG (reference sequence). Trimming removed 1 base from V and 4 bases from J, with 9 bases in between. CDR3 coding DNA: TGTGCCTGGAGTGACAGCCGGCCAGATACGCAGTATTTT. It is translated as CAWSDSRPDTQYF.